This entry describes one T cell receptor (beta chain). The data stem from a study of blood T cell repertoires in COVID-19. Study background: Whether acute or convalescent, the COVID-19 samples came from the United States, Italy and Spain. From T cells, B-cell-depleted T cells, or PBMCs came the material, which was cDNA or gDNA.

Here immunoSEQ multiplex PCR was the method, and the copy in TCRdb shows in-frame clones only, minus some. The profile shows fewer than 250,000 clones, roughly 90% of them singletons. The germline V gene encodes CDR1 LNHDA and CDR2 SQIVND (reference sequence). The CDR3 is 13 amino acids. Trimming took 6 bases from V and 7 from J, leaving 13 bases between them. Sequencing was carried out using peripheral blood. The gene calls are TRBV19 and TRBJ1-5, with a weak D call TRBD1 (5 bases). The TCR sequence derives from a man aged 55 to 70 who had recovered from COVID-19. The CDR3 nucleotides are TGTGCCAGTAGCTTGACAGTAGCCCAGCCCCAGCATTTT. As protein: CASSLTVAQPQHF.